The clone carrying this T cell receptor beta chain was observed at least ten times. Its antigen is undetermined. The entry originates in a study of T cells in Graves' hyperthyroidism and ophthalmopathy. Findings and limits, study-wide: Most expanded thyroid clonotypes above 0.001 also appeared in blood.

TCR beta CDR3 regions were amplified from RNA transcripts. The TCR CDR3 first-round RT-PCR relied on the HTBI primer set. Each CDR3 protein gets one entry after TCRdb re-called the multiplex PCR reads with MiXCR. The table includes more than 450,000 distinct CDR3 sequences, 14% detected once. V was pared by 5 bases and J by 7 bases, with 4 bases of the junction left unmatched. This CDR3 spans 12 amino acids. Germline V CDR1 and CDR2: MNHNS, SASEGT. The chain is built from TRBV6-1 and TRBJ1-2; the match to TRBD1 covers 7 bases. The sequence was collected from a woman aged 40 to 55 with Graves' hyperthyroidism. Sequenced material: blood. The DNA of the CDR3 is TGTGCCAGCAGTCTAACAGGGGCTGGCTACACCTTC. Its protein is CASSLTGAGYTF.